Presented here are 21 T cell receptor beta chains from one specimen sequenced in a study of T-cell reconstitution after alpha-beta-depleted transplantation in children. Preparing the TCRbeta library involved the use of unique molecular identifiers. TCRdb itself ran the PCR reads through MiXCR, one entry per CDR3 protein. This table holds hundreds of thousands of distinct CDR3 sequences, about 11% found once. The material was PBMCs from the stem cell graft donor, obtained from the stem cell graft. These receptors were collected from a human donor who donated a stem cell graft to a child with acute lymphoblastic leukemia.

This clonotype was seen repeatedly, ten times or more. The chain is built from TRBV12-3 or TRBV12-4 and TRBJ2-1; 11 nucleotides line up with TRBD2. The CDR3 is 15 amino acids. The J segment lost 7 bases and the V segment lost 3 bases, leaving 5 bases of the junction unmatched. The CDR3 nucleotides read TGTGCCAGCAGTTTGAATAGCGGGAGGGCGAATGAGCAGTTCTTC. Translated: CASSLNSGRANEQFF.

The V gene is TRBV19, the J gene TRBJ2-1; TRBD1 or TRBD2 may be the D gene (6 bases each). The V end lost 9 bases, the J end lost 4 bases, and 16 bases lay between the germline ends. This CDR3 has 14 residues. Germline V gives CDR1 LNHDA, CDR2 SQIVND (reference sequence). The CDR3 sequence: CASSPRGPYNEQFF. CDR3 DNA sequence: TGTGCCAGCTCGCCCCGGGGGCCATACAATGAGCAGTTCTTC.

This clonotype was found many times. The chain carries TRBV2 and TRBJ1-6; the match to TRBD1 covers 8 bases. J lost 5 bases, V lost 4 bases, and 4 bases had no gene match. The CDR3 sequence is 15 residues long. Germline CDR1 reads SNHLY; CDR2 reads FYNNEI. For the CDR3, the DNA is TGTGCCAGCAGTGTACAGGGGGTCAATAATTCACCCCTCCACTTT. Protein: CASSVQGVNNSPLHF.

This clonotype occurred many times. The chain couples TRBV11-2 to TRBJ2-3; 9 bases match TRBD1. Losses at the gene ends were 3 bases for V and 2 bases for J; bases not matched to a gene: 6. The length of the CDR3 is 16 residues. Germline V CDR1 and CDR2: SGHAT, FQNNGV. CDR3 DNA: TGTGCCAGCAGCTTGGGACAGGGTGATTTCACAGATACGCAGTATTTT. It encodes CASSLGQGDFTDTQYF. Full variable domain (outside the CDR3, taken from reference TRBV11-2 and TRBJ2-3): EAGVAQSPRYKIIEKRQSVAFWCNPISGHATLYWYQQILGQGPKLLIQFQNNGVVDDSQLPKDRFSAERLKGVDSTLKIQPAKLEDSAVYLCASSLGQGDFTDTQYFGPGTRLTVL.

The chain links TRBV6-1 to TRBJ2-3; TRBD2 matches 8 bases. There are 18 residues in the CDR3. Germline CDR1 MNHNS, CDR2 SASEGT. J gave up 2 bases and V 4 bases, and 14 bases lay outside the gene matches. The chain's CDR3 is CASSAQDGAGGLTDTQYF. The DNA for the CDR3 is TGTGCCAGCAGTGCCCAGGACGGGGCGGGAGGCCTCACAGATACGCAGTATTTT.

With respect to this clonotype: Just one base apart from a much larger clone, this may be a read error. The rearrangement uses TRBV20-1 and TRBJ2-7; TRBD1 aligns across 10 bases. With 5 bases clipped from V and 4 bases from J, the junction kept 8 bases outside the gene matches. Germline values: CDR1 DFQATT, CDR2 SNEGSKA (reference sequence). The CDR3 loop spans 14 amino acids. The CDR3 bases are TGCAGTGCTGTTGGGACAGGGGTCTCGTACGAGCAGTACTTC. It codes for CSAVGTGVSYEQYF.

Many counts were recorded for this clonotype. V usage is TRBV29-1 and J usage is TRBJ2-7; perhaps D is TRBD1 or TRBD2 (5 bases each). From germline, CDR1 is SQVTM and CDR2 ANQGSEA. This CDR3 has 15 residues. V lost 2 bases to trimming and J lost 3 bases, with 17 bases between them. As DNA, the CDR3 is TGCAGCGTTGAAATGTCCGGGACCAGGAGCTACGAGCAGTACTTC. Translating it yields CSVEMSGTRSYEQYF.

This clonotype was recorded at least ten times. The chain links TRBV13 to TRBJ2-1; D not resolved. Trimming took 5 bases from V and 5 from J, leaving 22 bases between them. This CDR3 is built from 17 residues. Germline V gene lookup returns CDR1 PRHDT and CDR2 FYEKMQ (reference sequence). CDR3 in amino acids: CASSKPTAGFKNNEQFF. The CDR3 bases are TGTGCCAGCAGCAAACCGACCGCCGGGTTCAAAAACAATGAGCAGTTCTTC.

This clonotype was picked up many times. This chain connects TRBV7-2 to TRBJ1-2, with D possibly TRBD1 on 5 matching bases. The V and J ends lost 7 bases and 4 bases respectively, with 16 bases between them. This CDR3 has 14 amino acids. Germline CDR1 is SGHTA and CDR2 is FQGNSA. CDR3 in DNA: TGTGCCAGCACCCTAGGACGGGGGACCTATGGCTACACCTTC. It yields the protein CASTLGRGTYGYTF.

This clonotype has ten or more counts. The rearrangement joins TRBV7-3 to TRBJ2-3, with 9 bases identical to TRBD2. CDR1 and CDR2 (germline): SGHTA, FQGTGA. The CDR3 loop spans 15 amino acids. V was clipped by 2 bases and J by 6 bases; unmatched bases: 6. CDR3 residues: CASSLAGGPMDTQYF. CDR3 nucleotides: TGTGCCAGCAGCTTAGCGGGAGGGCCCATGGATACGCAGTATTTT.

The chain links TRBV11-2 to TRBJ1-2; D is unresolved. The V gene's germline CDR1 is SGHAT and CDR2 FQNNGV. This CDR3 comprises 16 residues. The V and J ends lost 1 base and 5 bases respectively, with 17 bases between them. The CDR3 reads CASSLAVHSAPYGYTF. CDR3 coding DNA: TGTGCCAGCAGCTTAGCCGTCCACAGTGCACCATATGGCTACACCTTC.

This clonotype was seen at least ten times. This chain joins TRBV9 and TRBJ2-5, with 12 nucleotides matching TRBD2. Germline V CDR1 and CDR2: SGDLS, YYNGEE. With 4 bases clipped from V and 5 bases from J, the junction kept 6 bases outside the gene matches. This CDR3 contains 15 residues. CDR3 protein: CASSPLAGGRETQYF. CDR3 DNA sequence: TGTGCCAGCAGCCCCCTAGCGGGGGGGCGGGAGACCCAGTACTTC. The whole variable domain, filled in from reference TRBV9 and TRBJ2-5, reads DSGVTQTPKHLITATGQRVTLRCSPRSGDLSVYWYQQSLDQGLQFLIQYYNGEERAKGNILERFSAQQFPDLHSELNLSSLELGDSALYFCASSPLAGGRETQYFGPGTRLLVL.

Ten or more counts support this clonotype. The rearrangement links TRBV10-3 to TRBJ2-7, with 8 bases aligning to TRBD1. Germline V gene sequence: CDR1 ENHRY, CDR2 SYGVKD. CDR3 size: 15 residues. The junction had 11 bases not matched to a gene; V was cut back by 6 bases and J by 4 bases. The chain's CDR3 is CAISRRTGNSYEQYF. The CDR3 nucleotides read TGTGCCATCAGCCGAAGGACAGGGAACTCTTACGAGCAGTACTTC.

The chain combines TRBV18 with TRBJ1-6; D may be TRBD1 (5 bases). The length of the CDR3 is 15 residues. Looked up from germline, CDR1 is KGHSH and CDR2 is LQKENI. V was trimmed by 1 base and J by 6 bases, leaving 10 bases between them. In nucleotides, the CDR3 is TGTGCCAGCTCACCACAATCGACAGTTAATTCACCCCTCCACTTT. This gives the protein CASSPQSTVNSPLHF.

The chain links TRBV6-1 to TRBJ1-5, with 9 nucleotides matching TRBD1. J gave up 7 bases and V 1 base, and 8 bases lay outside the gene matches. The CDR3 spans 16 residues. CDR1 and CDR2 (germline): MNHNS, SASEGT. The DNA for the CDR3 is TGTGCCAGCAGTGAAGATCGGACAGGGGTTTTGCAGCCCCAGCATTTT. The encoded protein is CASSEDRTGVLQPQHF.

Ten or more counts support this clonotype. The genes are TRBV20-1 and TRBJ1-3; TRBD1 matches 8 bases. The CDR3 runs 14 residues. CDR1 DFQATT and CDR2 SNEGSKA come from the germline V gene (reference sequence). V shed 4 bases and J 2 bases; nucleotides not matched to a gene: 4. The CDR3 DNA sequence: TGCAGTGCTAAGGACAGGGTGGCTGGAAACACCATATATTTT. The encoded protein is CSAKDRVAGNTIYF.

This clonotype was picked up a small number of times. The chain employs TRBV27 and TRBJ2-2; D is unresolved. The germline CDR1 and CDR2 sequences are MNHEY and SMNVEV (reference sequence). V was clipped by 8 bases and J by 6 bases, with 10 bases between them. CDR3 size: 12 residues. CDR3 DNA sequence: TGTGCCAGCCGAAAGCCCGCCGGGGAGCTGTTTTTT. Encoded protein: CASRKPAGELFF.

This clonotype was seen repeatedly, ten times or more. The V gene is TRBV5-1, the J gene TRBJ2-4, with D possibly TRBD1 on 6 matching bases. There are 16 residues in the CDR3. V was pared by 1 base and J by 0 bases, with 11 bases between. The V gene's germline CDR1 is SGHRS and CDR2 YFSETQ. Written as DNA, the CDR3 is TGCGCCAGCAGCTTGCTAACAGGGTTAGCCAAAAACATTCAGTACTTC. This sequence encodes CASSLLTGLAKNIQYF.

The CDR3 reads CASSPGQVFSVFGYTF. The CDR3 nucleotides are TGTGCCAGTAGTCCCGGACAGGTCTTCTCGGTCTTCGGCTACACCTTC. V is TRBV19 and J is TRBJ1-2; TRBD1 matches 7 bases. Per the germline V gene, CDR1 is LNHDA and CDR2 is SQIVND (reference sequence). The CDR3 consists of 16 residues. The V and J ends lost 5 bases and 8 bases, in that order; junction bases with no gene match: 17.

J is TRBJ2-5 and V is TRBV23-1; 10 bases are a match to TRBD2. TRBV23-1 is known as an ORF, though its function is uncertain. The CDR3 extends over 21 amino acids. V was pared by 1 base and J by 4 bases, with 21 bases of the junction left unmatched. The CDR3 sequence: CASSQYYPSERGGIWGETQYF. The CDR3 bases are TGCGCCAGCAGTCAATATTACCCGTCCGAGCGGGGGGGCATTTGGGGAGAGACCCAGTACTTC.

This clonotype was detected ten times or more. The chain couples TRBV4-2 to TRBJ2-5, with 14 nucleotides matching TRBD2. V dropped 3 bases and J dropped 1; count of bases not matched to a gene: 7. The CDR3 has 18 amino acids. The germline V gene encodes CDR1 LGHNA and CDR2 YNFKEQ. The CDR3: CASSHPTSGGAFQETQYF. CDR3 DNA sequence: TGTGCCAGCAGCCATCCGACTAGCGGGGGGGCGTTCCAAGAGACCCAGTACTTC.